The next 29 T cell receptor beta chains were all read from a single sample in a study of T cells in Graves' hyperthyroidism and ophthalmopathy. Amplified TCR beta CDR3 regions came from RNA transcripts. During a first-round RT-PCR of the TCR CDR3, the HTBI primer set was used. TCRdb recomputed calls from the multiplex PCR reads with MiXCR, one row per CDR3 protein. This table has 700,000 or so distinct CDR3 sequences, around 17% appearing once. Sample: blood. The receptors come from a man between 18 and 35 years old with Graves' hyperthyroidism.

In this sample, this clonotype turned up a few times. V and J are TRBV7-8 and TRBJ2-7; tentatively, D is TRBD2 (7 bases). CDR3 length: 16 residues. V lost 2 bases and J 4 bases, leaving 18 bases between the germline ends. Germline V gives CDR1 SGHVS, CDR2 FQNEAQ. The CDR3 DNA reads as TGTGCCAGCAGCTTATCAAGGGGGAGGGGAAGGTACGAGCAGTACTTC. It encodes CASSLSRGRGRYEQYF.

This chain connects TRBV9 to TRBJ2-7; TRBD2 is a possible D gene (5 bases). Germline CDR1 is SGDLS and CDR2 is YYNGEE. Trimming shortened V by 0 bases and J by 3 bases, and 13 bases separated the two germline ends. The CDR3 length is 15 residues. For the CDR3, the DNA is TGTGCCAGCAGCGTAGGGAGGACCCCGCACTACGAGCAGTACTTC. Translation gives CASSVGRTPHYEQYF.

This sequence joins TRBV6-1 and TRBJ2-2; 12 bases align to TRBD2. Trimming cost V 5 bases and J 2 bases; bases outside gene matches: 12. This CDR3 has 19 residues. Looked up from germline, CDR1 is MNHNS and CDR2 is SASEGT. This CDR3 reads CASSPPPSGLAGNTGELFF. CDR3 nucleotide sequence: TGTGCCAGCAGTCCGCCGCCCTCTGGACTAGCGGGAAACACCGGGGAGCTGTTTTTT.

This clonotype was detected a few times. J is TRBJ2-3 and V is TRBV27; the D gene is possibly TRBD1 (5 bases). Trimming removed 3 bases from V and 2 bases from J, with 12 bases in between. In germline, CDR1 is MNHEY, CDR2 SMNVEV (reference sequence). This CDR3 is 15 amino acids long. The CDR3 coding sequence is TGTGCCAGCAGTTTCAGTGCCAGGGCCACAGATACGCAGTATTTT. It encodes CASSFSARATDTQYF.

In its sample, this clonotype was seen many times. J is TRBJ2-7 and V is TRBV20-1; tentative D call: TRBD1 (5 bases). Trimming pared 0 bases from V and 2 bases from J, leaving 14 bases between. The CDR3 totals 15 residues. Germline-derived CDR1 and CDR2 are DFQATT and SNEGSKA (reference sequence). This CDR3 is CSARDRRGSTYEQYF. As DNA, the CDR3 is TGCAGTGCTAGAGATCGTAGGGGCAGTACCTACGAGCAGTACTTC.

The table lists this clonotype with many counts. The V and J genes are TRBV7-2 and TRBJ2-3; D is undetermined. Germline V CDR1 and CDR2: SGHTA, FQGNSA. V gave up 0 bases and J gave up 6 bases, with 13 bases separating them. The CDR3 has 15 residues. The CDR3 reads CASSLALGLSDTQYF. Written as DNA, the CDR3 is TGTGCCAGCAGCTTAGCGCTAGGTCTCTCGGATACGCAGTATTTT.

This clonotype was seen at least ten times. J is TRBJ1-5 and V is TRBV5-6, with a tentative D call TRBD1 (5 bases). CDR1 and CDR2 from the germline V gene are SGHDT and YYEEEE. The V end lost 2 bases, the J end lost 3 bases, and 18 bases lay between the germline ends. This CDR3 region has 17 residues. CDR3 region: CASSFGTSNGHNQPQHF. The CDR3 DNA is TGTGCCAGCAGCTTCGGGACCTCGAATGGACACAATCAGCCCCAGCATTTT.

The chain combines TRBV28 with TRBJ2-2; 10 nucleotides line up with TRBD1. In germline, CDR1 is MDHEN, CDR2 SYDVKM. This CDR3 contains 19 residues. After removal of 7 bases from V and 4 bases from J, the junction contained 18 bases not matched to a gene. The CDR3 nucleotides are TGTGCCAGCATCTTAGGGGGGACAGGGGATGATCGGCGCACCGGGGAGCTGTTTTTT. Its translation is CASILGGTGDDRRTGELFF.

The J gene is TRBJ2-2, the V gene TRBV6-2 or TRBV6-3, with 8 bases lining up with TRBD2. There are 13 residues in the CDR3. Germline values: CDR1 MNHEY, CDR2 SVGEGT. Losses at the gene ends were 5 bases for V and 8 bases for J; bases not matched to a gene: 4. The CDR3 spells CASSTLAGGELFF. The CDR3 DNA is TGTGCCAGCAGTACATTAGCGGGGGGGGAGCTGTTTTTT.

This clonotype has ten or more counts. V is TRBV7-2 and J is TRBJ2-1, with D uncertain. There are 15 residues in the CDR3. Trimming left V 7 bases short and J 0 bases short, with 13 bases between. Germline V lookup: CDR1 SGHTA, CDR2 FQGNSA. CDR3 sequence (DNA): TGTGCCAGCAAGGTGGCCCAGAGCTCCTACAATGAGCAGTTCTTC. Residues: CASKVAQSSYNEQFF.

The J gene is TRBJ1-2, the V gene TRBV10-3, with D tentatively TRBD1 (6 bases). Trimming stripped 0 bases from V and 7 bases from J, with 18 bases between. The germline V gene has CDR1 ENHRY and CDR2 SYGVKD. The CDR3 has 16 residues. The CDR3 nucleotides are TGTGCCATCAGTGAGTCAAAGCGGGGGACCAGGGGTGGCTACACCTTC. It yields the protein CAISESKRGTRGGYTF.

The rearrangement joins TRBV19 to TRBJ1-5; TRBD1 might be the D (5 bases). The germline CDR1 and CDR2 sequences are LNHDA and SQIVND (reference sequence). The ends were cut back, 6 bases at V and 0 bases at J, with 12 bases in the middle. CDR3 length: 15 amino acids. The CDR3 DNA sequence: TGTGCCAGTAGCTGGGGCGGTAATAGCAATCAGCCCCAGCATTTT. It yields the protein CASSWGGNSNQPQHF.

The CDR3 sequence is CASSHPTTPGTGGHEQYF. The CDR3 DNA reads as TGTGCCAGCAGCCATCCAACCACGCCGGGGACAGGGGGCCACGAGCAGTACTTC. V usage is TRBV4-2 and J usage is TRBJ2-7, with TRBD1 identical over 12 bases. The V segment lost 3 bases and the J segment 5 bases; nucleotides outside the gene matches: 14. Looked up from germline, CDR1 is LGHNA and CDR2 is YNFKEQ. The CDR3 sequence is 18 residues long.

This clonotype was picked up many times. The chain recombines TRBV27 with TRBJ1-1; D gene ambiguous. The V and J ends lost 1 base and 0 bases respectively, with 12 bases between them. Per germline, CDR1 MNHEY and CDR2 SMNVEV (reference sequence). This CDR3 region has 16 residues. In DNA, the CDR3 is TGTGCCAGCAGTTTATTCAGATACCCCCTGAACACTGAAGCTTTCTTT. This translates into CASSLFRYPLNTEAFF.

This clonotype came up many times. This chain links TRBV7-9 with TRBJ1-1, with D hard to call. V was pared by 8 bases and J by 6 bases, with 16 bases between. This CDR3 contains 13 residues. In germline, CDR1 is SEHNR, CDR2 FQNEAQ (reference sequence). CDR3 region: CASAQDRRAEAFF. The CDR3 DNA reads TGTGCCAGCGCACAAGACCGTCGGGCTGAAGCTTTCTTT.

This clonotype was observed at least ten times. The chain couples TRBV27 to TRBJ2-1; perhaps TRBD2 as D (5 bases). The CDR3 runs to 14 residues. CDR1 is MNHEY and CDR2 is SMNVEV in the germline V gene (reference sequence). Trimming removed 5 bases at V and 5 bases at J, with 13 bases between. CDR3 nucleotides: TGTGCCAGCAGTGCCCGGAATAGCGACAATGAGCAGTTCTTC. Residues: CASSARNSDNEQFF.

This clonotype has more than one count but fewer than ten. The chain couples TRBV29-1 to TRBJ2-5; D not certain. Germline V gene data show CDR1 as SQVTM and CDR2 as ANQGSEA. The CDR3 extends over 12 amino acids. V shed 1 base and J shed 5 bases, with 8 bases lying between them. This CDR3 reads CSVEVFAETQYF. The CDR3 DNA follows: TGCAGCGTTGAAGTGTTTGCGGAGACCCAGTACTTC.

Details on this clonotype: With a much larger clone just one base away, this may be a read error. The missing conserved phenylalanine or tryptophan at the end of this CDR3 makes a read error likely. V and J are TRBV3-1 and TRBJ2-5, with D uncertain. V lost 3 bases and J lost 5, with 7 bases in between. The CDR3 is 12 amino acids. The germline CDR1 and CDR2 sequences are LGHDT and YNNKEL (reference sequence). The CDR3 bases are TGTGCCAGCAGCCATGAAGGGGAGACCCAGTACTCC. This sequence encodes CASSHEGETQYS.

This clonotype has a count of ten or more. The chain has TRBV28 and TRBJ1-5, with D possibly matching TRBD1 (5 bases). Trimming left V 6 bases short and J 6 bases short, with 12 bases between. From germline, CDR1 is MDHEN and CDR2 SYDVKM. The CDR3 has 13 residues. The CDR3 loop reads CASSLGATQPQHF. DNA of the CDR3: TGTGCCAGCAGCCTCGGGGCAACTCAGCCCCAGCATTTT.

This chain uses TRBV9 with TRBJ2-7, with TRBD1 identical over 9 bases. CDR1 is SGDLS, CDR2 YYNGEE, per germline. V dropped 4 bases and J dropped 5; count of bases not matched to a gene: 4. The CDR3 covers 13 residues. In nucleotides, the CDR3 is TGTGCCAGCAGCCCACGACAGGGGGACGAGCAGTACTTC. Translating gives CASSPRQGDEQYF.

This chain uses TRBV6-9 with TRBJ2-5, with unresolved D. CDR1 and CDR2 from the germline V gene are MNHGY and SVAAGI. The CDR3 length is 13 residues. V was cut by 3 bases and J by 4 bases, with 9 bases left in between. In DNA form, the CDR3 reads TGTGCCAGCAGTTACGGATCTGCAGAGACCCAGTACTTC. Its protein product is CASSYGSAETQYF.

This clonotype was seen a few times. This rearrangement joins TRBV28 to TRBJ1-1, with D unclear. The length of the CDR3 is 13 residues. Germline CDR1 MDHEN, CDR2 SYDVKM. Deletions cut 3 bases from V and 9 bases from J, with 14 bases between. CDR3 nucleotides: TGTGCCAGCAGTTTCGCCGGGGTCTTAAAAGCTTTCTTT. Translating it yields CASSFAGVLKAFF.

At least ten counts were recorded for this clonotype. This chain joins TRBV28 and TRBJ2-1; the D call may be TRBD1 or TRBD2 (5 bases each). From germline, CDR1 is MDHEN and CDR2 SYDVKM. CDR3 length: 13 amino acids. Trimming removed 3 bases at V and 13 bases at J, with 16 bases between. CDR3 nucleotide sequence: TGTGCCAGCAGTTTCCAGGGAGAGCGAAGTCAGTTCTTC. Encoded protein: CASSFQGERSQFF.

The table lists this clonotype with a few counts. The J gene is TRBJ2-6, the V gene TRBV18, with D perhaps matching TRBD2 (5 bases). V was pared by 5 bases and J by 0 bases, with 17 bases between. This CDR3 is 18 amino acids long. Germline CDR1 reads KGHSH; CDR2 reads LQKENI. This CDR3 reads CASSNLPGSSSGANVLTF. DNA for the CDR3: TGTGCCAGCTCAAACCTACCGGGGTCAAGCTCTGGGGCCAACGTCCTGACTTTC.

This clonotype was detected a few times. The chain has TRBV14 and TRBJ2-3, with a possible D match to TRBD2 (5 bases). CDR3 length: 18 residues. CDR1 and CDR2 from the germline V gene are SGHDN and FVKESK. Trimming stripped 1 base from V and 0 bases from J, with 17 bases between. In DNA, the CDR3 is TGTGCCAGCAGCCAAGTAATTAGGGCTAGCTATAGCACAGATACGCAGTATTTT. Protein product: CASSQVIRASYSTDTQYF.

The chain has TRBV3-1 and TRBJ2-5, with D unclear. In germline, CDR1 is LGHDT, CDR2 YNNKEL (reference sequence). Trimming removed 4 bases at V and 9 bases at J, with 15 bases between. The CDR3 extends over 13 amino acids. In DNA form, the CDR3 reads TGTGCCAGCAGCCCCCGTGTCGACGAGGCCCAGTACTTC. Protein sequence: CASSPRVDEAQYF.

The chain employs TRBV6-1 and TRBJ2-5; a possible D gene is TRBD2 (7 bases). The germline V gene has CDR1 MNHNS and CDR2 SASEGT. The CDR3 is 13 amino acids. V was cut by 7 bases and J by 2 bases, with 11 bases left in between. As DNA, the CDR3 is TGTGCCAGCACCCGGGGGGCTCAAGAGACCCAGTACTTC. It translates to CASTRGAQETQYF.

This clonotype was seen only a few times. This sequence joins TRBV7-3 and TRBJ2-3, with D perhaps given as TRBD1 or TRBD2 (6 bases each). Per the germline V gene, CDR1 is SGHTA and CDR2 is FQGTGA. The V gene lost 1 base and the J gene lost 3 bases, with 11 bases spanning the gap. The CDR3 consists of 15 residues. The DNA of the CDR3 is TGTGCCAGCAGCTTAAGGGGGGCGGGGACAGATACGCAGTATTTT. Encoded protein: CASSLRGAGTDTQYF. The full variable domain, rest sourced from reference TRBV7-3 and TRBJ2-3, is GAGVSQTPSNKVTEKGKYVELRCDPISGHTALYWYRQSLGQGPEFLIYFQGTGAADDSGLPNDRFFAVRPEGSVSTLKIQRTERGDSAVYLCASSLRGAGTDTQYFGPGTRLTVL.

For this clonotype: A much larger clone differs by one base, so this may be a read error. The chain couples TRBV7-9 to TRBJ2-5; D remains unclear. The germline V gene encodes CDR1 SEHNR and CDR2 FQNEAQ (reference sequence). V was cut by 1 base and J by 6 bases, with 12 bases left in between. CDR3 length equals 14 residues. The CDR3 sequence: CASSLEGWRQTQYF. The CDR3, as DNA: TGTGCCAGCAGCTTAGAGGGTTGGCGTCAGACCCAGTACTTC.